This T cell receptor (beta chain) was recovered during a study of shared clonotypes between healthy human individuals. The ends were cut back, 4 bases at V and 3 bases at J, with 15 bases in the middle. The CDR3 consists of 15 residues. Germline V gene data show CDR1 as LGHNA and CDR2 as YNFKEQ. Profiled with immunoSEQ multiplex PCR; TCRdb holds only in-frame clones, not every one. The sample shows some 470,000 clones, 76% of them seen only once. The sequencing sample was made of PBMCs. This TCR was sampled from a woman aged 40 to 49 in good health. Some clones in this sample may be carry-over from other donors' samples. V and J are TRBV4-2 and TRBJ1-2; D is undetermined. Here the CDR3 DNA reads TGTGCCAGCAGCCCACCACAAGGTGGCTACTATGGCTACACCTTC. Translating gives CASSPPQGGYYGYTF.